The source of this T cell receptor (beta chain) is a study of OX40 agonist ivuxolimab in advanced cancers. Across the study: Of the participants, approximately 38% had some prior anti-PD-1, anti-PD-L1 or anti-CTLA-4 therapy, which was allowed.

Libraries were prepared by immunoSEQ multiplex PCR; TCRdb keeps only in-frame clonotypes and omits some of them. The table records about 46,000 clones, around 90% of them present only once. The CDR3 has 14 amino acids. From germline, CDR1 is SGHDN and CDR2 FVKESK. V lost 0 bases and J lost 3, with 8 bases in between. The clonotype originates from an adult with an advanced solid tumor such as melanoma, head and neck, liver or kidney cancer. This sequence joins TRBV14 and TRBJ1-2, with unresolved D. The sequencing here drew on CD4+ or CD8+ T cells sorted from blood, taken in a trial of the OX40 agonist ivuxolimab. The CDR3 here is CASSQDLRHYGYTF. The CDR3 bases are TGTGCCAGCAGCCAAGATCTTCGGCACTATGGCTACACCTTC.